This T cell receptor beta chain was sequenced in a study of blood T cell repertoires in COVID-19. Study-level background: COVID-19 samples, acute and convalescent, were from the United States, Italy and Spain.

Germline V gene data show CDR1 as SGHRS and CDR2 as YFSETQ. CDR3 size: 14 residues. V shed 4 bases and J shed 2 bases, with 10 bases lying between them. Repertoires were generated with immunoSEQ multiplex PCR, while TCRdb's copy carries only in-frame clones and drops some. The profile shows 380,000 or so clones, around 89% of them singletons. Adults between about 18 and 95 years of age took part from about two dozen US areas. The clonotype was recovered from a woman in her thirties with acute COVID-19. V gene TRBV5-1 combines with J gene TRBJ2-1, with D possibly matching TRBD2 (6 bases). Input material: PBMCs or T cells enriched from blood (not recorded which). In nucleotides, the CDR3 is TGCGCCAGCAGCCCGGACTATCCCTACAATGAGCAGTTCTTC. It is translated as CASSPDYPYNEQFF.